Presented here are 27 T cell receptor beta chains from one specimen sequenced in a study of neurological immune-mediated disorders. TCRdb used MiXCR to reprocess the 5' RACE reads, holding one entry per CDR3 protein. In the table there are 14,000 or so distinct CDR3 sequences, about 10% of which are singletons. The sequencing input was PBMCs. The receptor source for this set is a woman aged 40 to 50 in good health.

This clonotype was found many times. The gene calls are TRBV19 and TRBJ2-7; 8 nucleotides match TRBD1. Germline CDR1 reads LNHDA; CDR2 reads SQIVND (reference sequence). The CDR3 loop spans 15 amino acids. Losses at the gene ends were 6 bases for V and 0 bases for J; bases not matched to a gene: 7. CDR3 region: CASSRGQGFSYEQYF. The CDR3 region has the DNA TGTGCCAGTAGCCGCGGACAGGGATTCTCCTACGAGCAGTACTTC. The whole variable domain, remainder taken from reference TRBV19 and TRBJ2-7, is DGGITQSPKYLFRKEGQNVTLSCEQNLNHDAMYWYRQDPGQGLRLIYYSQIVNDFQKGDIAEGYSVSREKKESFPLTVTSAQKNPTAFYLCASSRGQGFSYEQYFGPGTRLTVT.

This clonotype was detected many times. This chain links TRBV5-1 with TRBJ2-1; D perhaps matches TRBD2 (6 bases). Trimming took off 0 bases at V and 7 bases at J, with 11 bases between the two ends. The germline V gene encodes CDR1 SGHRS and CDR2 YFSETQ. The CDR3 consists of 14 residues. The CDR3 protein is CASSLERARNEQFF. Here the CDR3 DNA reads TGCGCCAGCAGCTTGGAGCGGGCCCGGAATGAGCAGTTCTTC.

This clonotype showed up many times. The chain joins TRBV5-1 to TRBJ2-1; the D is unclear. The CDR3 totals 14 residues. V was shortened by 4 bases and J by 5 bases, with 13 bases between the two germline ends. CDR1 SGHRS and CDR2 YFSETQ come from the germline V gene. Here the CDR3 reads CASSPLDTNNEQFF. CDR3 DNA: TGCGCCAGCAGCCCCCTAGACACCAACAATGAGCAGTTCTTC.

The J gene is TRBJ2-3, the V gene TRBV10-2; no reliable D call. In germline, CDR1 is WSHSY, CDR2 SAAADI. CDR3 length equals 12 residues. The V gene lost 2 bases and the J gene lost 11 bases, with 11 bases spanning the gap. CDR3 amino acids: CASSEAVARQYF. DNA of the CDR3: TGCGCCAGCAGTGAGGCGGTGGCGAGGCAGTATTTT.

This clonotype was seen repeatedly, ten times or more. Here the CDR3 DNA reads TGTGCCAGCAGCACGGGGAAGTTGAACACTGAAGCTTTCTTT. It specifies CASSTGKLNTEAFF. The chain carries TRBV7-6 and TRBJ1-1; unclear D gene. CDR1 is SGHVS, CDR2 FNYEAQ, per germline. The CDR3 contains 14 residues. V gave up 5 bases and J gave up 0 bases, with 10 bases separating them.

There are many counts of this clonotype. The rearrangement joins TRBV7-6 to TRBJ2-5; no definite D call. Trimming left V 5 bases short and J 4 bases short, with 14 bases between. Germline V gives CDR1 SGHVS, CDR2 FNYEAQ. This CDR3 contains 14 residues. The CDR3 DNA is TGTGCCAGCAGCCGAGCTGGCACCTCAGAGACCCAGTACTTC. It yields the protein CASSRAGTSETQYF.

This clonotype appeared many times. The chain employs TRBV7-8 and TRBJ2-5, with D perhaps matching TRBD2 (5 bases). Trimming stripped 5 bases from V and 7 bases from J, with 14 bases between. There are 13 residues in the CDR3. In germline, CDR1 is SGHVS, CDR2 FQNEAQ. The CDR3: CASSNGVLWTQYF. DNA for the CDR3: TGTGCCAGCAGCAACGGGGTCCTGTGGACCCAGTACTTC.

This clonotype is categorized as medium-sized. The J gene is TRBJ2-7, the V gene TRBV20-1; weak D call: TRBD1 (5 bases). CDR1 and CDR2 from the germline V gene are DFQATT and SNEGSKA (reference sequence). The length of the CDR3 is 14 residues. Trimming took 0 bases from V and 3 from J, leaving 12 bases between them. The CDR3, as DNA: TGCAGTGCTAGAGATGGCAGGGTTATCTACGAGCAGTACTTC. It yields the protein CSARDGRVIYEQYF.

This clonotype was detected many times. The chain links TRBV25-1 to TRBJ2-1, with D tentatively TRBD1 or TRBD2 (6 bases each). Trimming took off 5 bases at V and 7 bases at J, with 15 bases between the two ends. Germline V lookup: CDR1 MGHDK, CDR2 SYGVNS. The CDR3 contains 14 residues. The CDR3 nucleotides read TGTGCCAGCAGTCTGGGGGGCCCGGCGAATGAGCAGTTCTTC. Amino acids: CASSLGGPANEQFF.

This clonotype was counted ten times or more. V is TRBV20-1 and J is TRBJ2-3; D not resolved. The V gene's germline CDR1 is DFQATT and CDR2 SNEGSKA (reference sequence). CDR3 length equals 13 residues. Trimming took off 3 bases at V and 1 base at J, with 8 bases between the two ends. Here the CDR3 reads CSASMIGTDTQYF. In nucleotides, the CDR3 is TGCAGTGCTAGCATGATCGGCACAGATACGCAGTATTTT.

This clonotype was seen repeatedly, ten times or more. The V and J genes are TRBV6-2 or TRBV6-3 and TRBJ1-1; D is unclear. The V end was cut by 4 bases, the J end by 0 bases, with 9 bases between. The CDR3 loop spans 14 amino acids. In germline, CDR1 is MNHEY, CDR2 SVGEGT. Written as DNA, the CDR3 is TGTGCCAGCAGTTTCCCTTCCGTGAACACTGAAGCTTTCTTT. Its protein is CASSFPSVNTEAFF.

The sample holds many counts of this clonotype. The rearrangement joins TRBV12-3 or TRBV12-4 to TRBJ1-5; 7 bases fit TRBD1. Trimming at V came to 6 bases and at J to 3 bases, leaving 11 bases not matched to a gene. The CDR3 has 16 residues. This CDR3 is CASSPQGRGVNQPQHF. CDR3 bases: TGTGCCAGCAGCCCACAGGGGAGAGGGGTCAATCAGCCCCAGCATTTT.

V gene TRBV2 combines with J gene TRBJ2-4, with 7 bases identical to TRBD2. The CDR3 contains 14 residues. Germline-derived CDR1 and CDR2 are SNHLY and FYNNEI. V gave up 6 bases and J gave up 7 bases; unmatched junction bases: 9. CDR3 protein: CASRERGRRNIQYF. The CDR3, as DNA: TGTGCCAGCAGAGAGCGGGGACGTCGGAACATTCAGTACTTC. The complete variable domain, with remaining parts taken from reference TRBV2 and TRBJ2-4, reads EPEVTQTPSHQVTQMGQEVILRCVPISNHLYFYWYRQILGQKVEFLVSFYNNEISEKSEIFDDQFSVERPDGSNFTLKIRSTKLEDSAMYFCASRERGRRNIQYFGAGTRLSVL.

This clonotype has more than one count but fewer than ten. In nucleotides, the CDR3 is TGCGCCAGCAGCGAGACAACAGGGGCGGGCACAGATACGCAGTATTTT. Its protein is CASSETTGAGTDTQYF. This chain joins TRBV10-1 and TRBJ2-3; 7 bases fit TRBD1. Germline V gene data show CDR1 as WNHNN and CDR2 as SYGVQD (reference sequence). The ends lost 6 bases at V and 1 base at J; junction bases unmatched: 10. This CDR3 region has 16 residues.

This clonotype was seen more than once but under ten times. The CDR3 reads CASSIYAGNEQFF. The CDR3 DNA reads as TGTGCCAGTAGTATCTATGCGGGTAATGAGCAGTTCTTC. The V and J genes are TRBV19 and TRBJ2-1; D possibly corresponds to TRBD2 (5 bases). The CDR3 consists of 13 residues. Germline V gene data show CDR1 as LNHDA and CDR2 as SQIVND (reference sequence). V was trimmed by 3 bases and J by 7 bases, leaving 10 bases between them.

This clonotype occurred many times. The rearrangement uses TRBV5-1 and TRBJ2-7; D tentatively fits TRBD1 or TRBD2 (6 bases each). V shed 3 bases and J shed 2 bases, with 12 bases lying between them. The CDR3 covers 14 residues. Germline V gene data show CDR1 as SGHRS and CDR2 as YFSETQ. CDR3 in amino acids: CASSWGGQTYEQYF. As DNA, the CDR3 is TGCGCCAGCAGCTGGGGAGGACAGACCTACGAGCAGTACTTC.

This clonotype was picked up many times. J is TRBJ1-1 and V is TRBV5-1; D remains unclear. The CDR3 runs to 13 residues. Germline values: CDR1 SGHRS, CDR2 YFSETQ. Between the trimmed V and J ends, which lost 6 bases and 3 bases, there was a span of 12 bases. In nucleotides, the CDR3 is TGCGCCAGCACGGTCATGGGCGACACTGAAGCTTTCTTT. This codes for CASTVMGDTEAFF.

This clonotype was seen many times. The V gene is TRBV5-5, the J gene TRBJ2-1; the match to TRBD2 covers 10 bases. J was trimmed by 7 bases and V by 0 bases; bases with no gene match: 7. Germline V gene sequence: CDR1 SGHKS, CDR2 YYEKEE (reference sequence). This CDR3 comprises 16 residues. The CDR3 loop is CASSLGPTSGLNEQFF. CDR3 bases: TGTGCCAGCAGCTTGGGTCCGACTAGCGGGCTTAATGAGCAGTTCTTC.

This sequence joins TRBV30 and TRBJ1-6; a weak D match, TRBD1 (5 bases). Germline CDR1 GTSNPN, CDR2 SVGIG (reference sequence). The V end was cut by 3 bases, the J end by 4 bases, with 10 bases between. This CDR3 has 14 residues. The CDR3 DNA sequence: TGTGCCTGGAGAGGGGAGGTATATAATTCACCCCTCCACTTT. It yields the protein CAWRGEVYNSPLHF.

This clonotype occurred many times. The chain carries TRBV5-1 and TRBJ2-1, with D perhaps assigned TRBD1 or TRBD2 (7 bases each). With 4 bases removed from V and 4 bases from J, the gap between germline ends came to 15 bases. CDR1 is SGHRS and CDR2 is YFSETQ in the germline V gene. The CDR3 extends over 15 amino acids. The CDR3 bases are TGCGCCAGCAGCCCCCAGGGGGAGGGTTACAATGAGCAGTTCTTC. It specifies CASSPQGEGYNEQFF.

By frequency in the sample, this clonotype is medium-sized. The chain combines TRBV29-1 with TRBJ2-1; the match to TRBD2 covers 9 bases. V lost 7 bases, J lost 6 bases, and 16 bases stayed unmatched. CDR3 length: 16 residues. Germline loops: CDR1 SQVTM, CDR2 ANQGSEA. CDR3 in amino acids: CSALARYSGGTNEQFF. CDR3 coding DNA: TGCAGCGCCCTTGCCCGCTATAGCGGGGGAACCAATGAGCAGTTCTTC.

This clonotype was detected ten times or more. The chain carries TRBV5-6 and TRBJ1-5; 10 nucleotides align to TRBD1. Germline-derived CDR1 and CDR2 are SGHDT and YYEEEE. The CDR3 length is 17 residues. The V segment lost 7 bases and the J segment 0 bases; nucleotides outside the gene matches: 10. CDR3 nucleotides: TGTGCCAGCGGCAGGACAGGGGGGGTTTATAGCAATCAGCCCCAGCATTTT. Residues: CASGRTGGVYSNQPQHF.

Many counts were recorded for this clonotype. The rearrangement links TRBV6-5 to TRBJ1-1; 7 positions agree with TRBD1. CDR3 length: 14 residues. From germline, CDR1 is MNHEY and CDR2 SVGAGI. The trim removed 6 bases at V and 4 bases at J, leaving 8 bases unmatched. CDR3 sequence: CASSLDRASTEAFF. The CDR3 DNA sequence: TGTGCCAGCAGCCTAGACAGGGCGTCCACTGAAGCTTTCTTT.

This clonotype is a singleton in its sample. This chain joins TRBV10-3 and TRBJ1-1, with D perhaps TRBD1 (5 bases). The CDR3 contains 16 residues. V lost 0 bases, J lost 3 bases, and 14 bases lay in between. Germline CDR1 reads ENHRY; CDR2 reads SYGVKD. CDR3 DNA: TGTGCCATCAGTGAGTCGAGTGGGGGGTTTCACACTGAAGCTTTCTTT. Translation: CAISESSGGFHTEAFF.

This clonotype is deemed medium-sized. The J gene is TRBJ1-1, the V gene TRBV5-1, with D possibly TRBD1 on 5 matching bases. The CDR3 is 15 amino acids. Germline assignment: CDR1 SGHRS and CDR2 YFSETQ. V gave up 1 base and J gave up 4 bases, with 14 bases separating them. As DNA, the CDR3 is TGCGCCAGCAGCTTGAGAGCATTGGGGGGCACTGAAGCTTTCTTT. As protein: CASSLRALGGTEAFF.

This clonotype is labeled medium-sized. CDR3 loop: CSSDRGGETQYF. CDR3 coding DNA: TGCAGCTCCGACAGGGGCGGAGAGACCCAGTACTTC. V usage is TRBV29-1 and J usage is TRBJ2-5; TRBD1 matches 8 bases. There are 12 residues in the CDR3. Germline assignment: CDR1 SQVTM and CDR2 ANQGSEA. Germline trimming cut 8 bases from V and 4 bases from J; bases unmatched to any gene: 6.

At least ten counts were recorded for this clonotype. V usage is TRBV27 and J usage is TRBJ2-3; 9 positions match TRBD1. From germline, CDR1 is MNHEY and CDR2 SMNVEV (reference sequence). V was clipped by 3 bases and J by 4 bases; unmatched bases: 8. The CDR3 sequence is 16 residues long. The DNA for the CDR3 is TGTGCCAGCAGTTTTTACGGGACAGGGATGTCAGATACGCAGTATTTT. This encodes CASSFYGTGMSDTQYF.